The TCR beta chain under discussion was sequenced for a study of blood T cell repertoires in COVID-19. Sequencing was performed with immunoSEQ multiplex PCR; in TCRdb, only in-frame clones are kept and a portion is missing. The sample carries around 250,000 clones, approximately 85% recorded once. CDR1 LNHNV and CDR2 YYDKDF come from the germline V gene (reference sequence). The ends were cut back, 1 base at V and 11 bases at J, with 14 bases in the middle. This CDR3 spans 13 amino acids. The sequencing sample was made of PBMCs or T cells enriched from blood (not recorded which). The chain joins TRBV15 to TRBJ1-1, with D uncertain. The sequence came from a woman aged 45-59 years who had recovered from COVID-19. The CDR3 DNA reads as TGTGCCACCAGCAGAGCGGCAGGCGCCGTGGCTTTCTTT. Protein sequence: CATSRAAGAVAFF. The whole variable domain, filled in from reference TRBV15 and TRBJ1-1, reads DAMVIQNPRYQVTQFGKPVTLSCSQTLNHNVMYWYQQKSSQAPKLLFHYYDKDFNNEADTPDNFQSRRPNTSFCFLDIRSPGLGDTAMYLCATSRAAGAVAFFGQGTRLTVV.